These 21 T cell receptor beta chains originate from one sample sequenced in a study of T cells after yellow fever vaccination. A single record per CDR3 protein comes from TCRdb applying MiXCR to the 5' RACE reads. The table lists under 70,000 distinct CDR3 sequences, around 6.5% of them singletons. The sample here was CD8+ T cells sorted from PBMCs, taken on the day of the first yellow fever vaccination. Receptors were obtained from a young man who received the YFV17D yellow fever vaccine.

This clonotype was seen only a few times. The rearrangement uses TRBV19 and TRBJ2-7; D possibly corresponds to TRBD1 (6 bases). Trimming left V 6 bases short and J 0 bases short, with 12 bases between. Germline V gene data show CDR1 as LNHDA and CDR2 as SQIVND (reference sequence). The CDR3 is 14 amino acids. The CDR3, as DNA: TGTGCCAGTAGCCTCAGGGGATTCTCCTACGAGCAGTACTTC. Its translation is CASSLRGFSYEQYF.

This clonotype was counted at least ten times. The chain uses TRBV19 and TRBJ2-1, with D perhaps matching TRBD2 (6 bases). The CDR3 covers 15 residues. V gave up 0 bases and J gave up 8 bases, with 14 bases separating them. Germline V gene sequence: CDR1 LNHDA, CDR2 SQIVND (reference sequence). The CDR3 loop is CASSIDRGLIDEQFF. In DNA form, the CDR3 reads TGTGCCAGTAGTATAGATCGAGGACTAATCGATGAGCAGTTCTTC.

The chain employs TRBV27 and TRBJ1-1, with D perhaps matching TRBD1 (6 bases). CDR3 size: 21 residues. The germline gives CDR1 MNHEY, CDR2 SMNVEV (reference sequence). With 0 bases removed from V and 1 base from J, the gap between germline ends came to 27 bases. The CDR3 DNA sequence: TGTGCCAGCAGTTTATCGATAATCGGCGGATCGTGGGCAGGGGAGAACACTGAAGCTTTCTTT. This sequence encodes CASSLSIIGGSWAGENTEAFF.

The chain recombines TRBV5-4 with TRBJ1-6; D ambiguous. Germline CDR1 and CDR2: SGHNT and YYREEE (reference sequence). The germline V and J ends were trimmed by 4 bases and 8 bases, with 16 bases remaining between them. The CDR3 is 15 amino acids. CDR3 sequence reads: CASSPSHGRDSPLHF. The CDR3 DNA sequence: TGTGCCAGCAGCCCGTCTCACGGACGGGATTCACCCCTCCACTTT.

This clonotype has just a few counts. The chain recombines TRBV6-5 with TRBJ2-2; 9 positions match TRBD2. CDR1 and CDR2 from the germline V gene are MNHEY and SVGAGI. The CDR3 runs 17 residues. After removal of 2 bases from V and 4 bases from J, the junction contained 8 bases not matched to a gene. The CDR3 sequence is CASSYTASGEATGELFF. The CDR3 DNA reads TGTGCCAGCAGTTACACCGCTAGCGGGGAGGCCACCGGGGAGCTGTTTTTT.

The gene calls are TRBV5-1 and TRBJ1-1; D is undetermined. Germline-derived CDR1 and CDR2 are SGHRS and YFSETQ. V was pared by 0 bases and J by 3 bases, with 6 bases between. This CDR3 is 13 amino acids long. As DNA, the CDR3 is TGCGCCAGCAGCTTGGTTCGCTACACTGAAGCTTTCTTT. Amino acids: CASSLVRYTEAFF.

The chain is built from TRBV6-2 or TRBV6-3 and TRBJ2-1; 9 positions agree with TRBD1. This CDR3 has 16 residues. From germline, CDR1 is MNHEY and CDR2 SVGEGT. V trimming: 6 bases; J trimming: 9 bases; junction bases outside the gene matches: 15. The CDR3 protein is CASRPLLSGTGLEQFF. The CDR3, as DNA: TGTGCCAGCAGGCCCCTCCTATCCGGGACAGGGCTTGAGCAGTTCTTC.

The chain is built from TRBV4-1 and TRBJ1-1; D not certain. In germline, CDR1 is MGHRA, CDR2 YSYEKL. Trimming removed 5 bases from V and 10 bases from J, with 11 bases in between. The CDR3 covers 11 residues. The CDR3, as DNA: TGCGCCAGCAGCTCCGGGAGTGGAGCTTTCTTT. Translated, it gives CASSSGSGAFF.

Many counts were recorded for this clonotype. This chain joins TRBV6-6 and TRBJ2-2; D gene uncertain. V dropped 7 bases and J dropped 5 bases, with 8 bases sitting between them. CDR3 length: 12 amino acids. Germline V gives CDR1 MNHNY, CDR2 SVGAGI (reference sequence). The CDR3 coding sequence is TGTGCCAGCACCCCTGCTACCGGGGAGCTGTTTTTT. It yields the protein CASTPATGELFF.

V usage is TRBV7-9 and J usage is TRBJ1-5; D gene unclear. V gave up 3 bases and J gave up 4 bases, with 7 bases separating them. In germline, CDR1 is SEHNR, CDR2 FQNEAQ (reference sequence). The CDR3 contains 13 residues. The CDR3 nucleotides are TGTGCCAGCAGCTTTGGGGAAAATCAGCCCCAGCATTTT. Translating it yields CASSFGENQPQHF.

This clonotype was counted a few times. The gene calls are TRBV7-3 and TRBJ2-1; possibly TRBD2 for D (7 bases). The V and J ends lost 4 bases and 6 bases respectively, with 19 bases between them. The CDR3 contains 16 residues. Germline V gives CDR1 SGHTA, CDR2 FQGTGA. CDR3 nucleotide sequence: TGTGCCAGCAGCTCCTCCGCGGGGGCCCCCGGCAATGAGCAGTTCTTC. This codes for CASSSSAGAPGNEQFF.

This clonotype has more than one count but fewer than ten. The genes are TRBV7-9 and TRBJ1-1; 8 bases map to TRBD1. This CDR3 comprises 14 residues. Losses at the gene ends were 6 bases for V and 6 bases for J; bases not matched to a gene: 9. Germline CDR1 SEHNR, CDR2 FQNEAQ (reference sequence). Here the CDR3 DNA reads TGTGCCAGCAGTACGACAGGGGCGGCGGCTGAAGCTTTCTTT. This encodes CASSTTGAAAEAFF.

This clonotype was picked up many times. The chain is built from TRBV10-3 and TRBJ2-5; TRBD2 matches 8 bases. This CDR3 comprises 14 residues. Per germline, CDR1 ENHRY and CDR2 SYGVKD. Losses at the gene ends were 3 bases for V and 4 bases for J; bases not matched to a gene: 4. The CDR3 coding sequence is TGTGCCATCAGTGATATTGGGACTAGAGAGACCCAGTACTTC. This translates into CAISDIGTRETQYF.

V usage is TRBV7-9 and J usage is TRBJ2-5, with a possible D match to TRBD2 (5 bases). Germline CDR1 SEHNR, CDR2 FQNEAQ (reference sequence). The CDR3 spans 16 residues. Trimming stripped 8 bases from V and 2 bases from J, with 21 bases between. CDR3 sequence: CASAEGEGEHQETQYF. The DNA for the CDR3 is TGTGCCAGCGCCGAGGGAGAGGGTGAACATCAAGAGACCCAGTACTTC. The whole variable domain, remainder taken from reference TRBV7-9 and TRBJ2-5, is DTGVSQNPRHKITKRGQNVTFRCDPISEHNRLYWYRQTLGQGPEFLTYFQNEAQLEKSRLLSDRFSAERPKGSFSTLEIQRTEQGDSAMYLCASAEGEGEHQETQYFGPGTRLLVL.

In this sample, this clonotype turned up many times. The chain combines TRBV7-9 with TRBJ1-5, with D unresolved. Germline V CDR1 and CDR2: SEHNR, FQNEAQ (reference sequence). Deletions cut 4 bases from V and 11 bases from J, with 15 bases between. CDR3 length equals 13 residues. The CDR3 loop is CASSSGWELAQHF. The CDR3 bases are TGTGCCAGCAGCTCGGGGTGGGAGTTGGCCCAGCATTTT.

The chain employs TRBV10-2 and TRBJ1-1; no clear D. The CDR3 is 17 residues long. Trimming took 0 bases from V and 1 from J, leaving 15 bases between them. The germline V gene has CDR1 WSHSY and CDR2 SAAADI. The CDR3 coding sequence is TGCGCCAGCAGTGAGTCGATTGGGGTCAGGTCGAACACTGAAGCTTTCTTT. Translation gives CASSESIGVRSNTEAFF.

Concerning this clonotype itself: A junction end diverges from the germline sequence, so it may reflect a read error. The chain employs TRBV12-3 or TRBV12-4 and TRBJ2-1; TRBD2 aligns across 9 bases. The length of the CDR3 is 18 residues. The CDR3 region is CAISLAPASGASYNEQFF. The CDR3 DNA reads TGTGCCATCAGTTTAGCGCCGGCTAGCGGGGCCTCCTACAATGAGCAGTTCTTC.

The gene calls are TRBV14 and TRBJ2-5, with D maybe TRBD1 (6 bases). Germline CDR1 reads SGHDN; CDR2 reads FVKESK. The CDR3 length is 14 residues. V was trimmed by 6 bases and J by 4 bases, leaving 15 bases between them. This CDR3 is CASSSDRSRETQYF. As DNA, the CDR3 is TGTGCCAGCAGTTCGGACAGAAGTAGAGAGACCCAGTACTTC.

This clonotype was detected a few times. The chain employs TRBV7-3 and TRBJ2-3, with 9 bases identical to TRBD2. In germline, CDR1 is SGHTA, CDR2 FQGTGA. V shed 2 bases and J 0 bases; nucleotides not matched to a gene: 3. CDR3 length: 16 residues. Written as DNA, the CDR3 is TGTGCCAGCAGCTTACTAGCGGGGCTCAGCACAGATACGCAGTATTTT. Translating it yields CASSLLAGLSTDTQYF.

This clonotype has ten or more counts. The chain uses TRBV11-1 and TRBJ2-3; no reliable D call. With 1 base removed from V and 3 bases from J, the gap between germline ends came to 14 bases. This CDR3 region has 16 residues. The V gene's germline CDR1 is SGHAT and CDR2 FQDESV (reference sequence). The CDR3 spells CASSLVVVGSTDTQYF. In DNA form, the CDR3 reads TGTGCCAGCAGCTTAGTGGTAGTCGGGTCGACAGATACGCAGTATTTT.

The CDR3 DNA reads TGTGCCAGCAGTTACACAGCGGAACGCAAGTCACCCCTCCACTTT. Its translation: CASSYTAERKSPLHF. This sequence joins TRBV6-2 or TRBV6-3 and TRBJ1-6, with no clear D. The CDR3 has 15 residues. CDR1 and CDR2 (germline): MNHEY, SVGEGT. Trimming took off 2 bases at V and 10 bases at J, with 15 bases between the two ends.